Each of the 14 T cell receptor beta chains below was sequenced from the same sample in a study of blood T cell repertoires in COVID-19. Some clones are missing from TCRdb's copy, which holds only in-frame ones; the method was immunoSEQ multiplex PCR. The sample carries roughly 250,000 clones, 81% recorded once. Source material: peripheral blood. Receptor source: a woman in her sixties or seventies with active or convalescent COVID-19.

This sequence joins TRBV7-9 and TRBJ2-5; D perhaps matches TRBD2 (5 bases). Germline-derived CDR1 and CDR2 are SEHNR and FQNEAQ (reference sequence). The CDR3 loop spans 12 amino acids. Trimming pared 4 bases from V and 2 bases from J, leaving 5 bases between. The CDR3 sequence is CASSWTQETQYF. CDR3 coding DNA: TGTGCCAGCAGCTGGACTCAAGAGACCCAGTACTTC.

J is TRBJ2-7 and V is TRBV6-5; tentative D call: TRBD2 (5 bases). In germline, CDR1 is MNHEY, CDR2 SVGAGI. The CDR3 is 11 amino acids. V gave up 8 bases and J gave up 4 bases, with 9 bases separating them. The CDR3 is CASRREYEQYF. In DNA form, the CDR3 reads TGTGCCAGCCGACGGGAATACGAGCAGTACTTC.

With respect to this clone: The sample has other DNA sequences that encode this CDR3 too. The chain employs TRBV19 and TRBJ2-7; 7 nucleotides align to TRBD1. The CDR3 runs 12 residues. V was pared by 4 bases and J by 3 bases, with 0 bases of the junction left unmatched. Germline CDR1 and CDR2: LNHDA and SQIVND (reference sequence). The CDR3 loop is CASSTGGYEQYF. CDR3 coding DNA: TGTGCCAGTAGTACAGGGGGCTACGAGCAGTACTTC.

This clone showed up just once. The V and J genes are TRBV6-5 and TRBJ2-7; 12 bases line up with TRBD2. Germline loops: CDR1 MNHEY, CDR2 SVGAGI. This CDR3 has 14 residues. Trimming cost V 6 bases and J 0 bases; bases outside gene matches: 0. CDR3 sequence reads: CASRTSGGSYEQYF. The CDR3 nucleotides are TGTGCCAGCAGGACTAGCGGGGGCTCCTACGAGCAGTACTTC.

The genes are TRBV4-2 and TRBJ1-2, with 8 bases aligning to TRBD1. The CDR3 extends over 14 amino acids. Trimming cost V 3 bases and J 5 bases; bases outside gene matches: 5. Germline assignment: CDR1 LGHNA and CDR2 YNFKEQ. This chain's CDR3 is CASSHQDREYGYTF. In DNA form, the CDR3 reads TGTGCCAGCAGCCACCAGGACAGGGAATATGGCTACACCTTC.

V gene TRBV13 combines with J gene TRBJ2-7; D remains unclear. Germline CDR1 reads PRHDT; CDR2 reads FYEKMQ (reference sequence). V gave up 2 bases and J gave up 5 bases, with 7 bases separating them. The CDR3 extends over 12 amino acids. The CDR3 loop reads CASSLYRDEQYF. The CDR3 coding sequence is TGTGCCAGCAGCTTATACCGGGACGAGCAGTACTTC.

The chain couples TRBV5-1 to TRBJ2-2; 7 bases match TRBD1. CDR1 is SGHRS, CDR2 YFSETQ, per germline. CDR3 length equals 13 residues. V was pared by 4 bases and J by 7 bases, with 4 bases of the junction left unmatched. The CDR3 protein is CASSTGQNGELFF. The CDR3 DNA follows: TGCGCCAGCAGCACGGGACAGAACGGGGAGCTGTTTTTT.

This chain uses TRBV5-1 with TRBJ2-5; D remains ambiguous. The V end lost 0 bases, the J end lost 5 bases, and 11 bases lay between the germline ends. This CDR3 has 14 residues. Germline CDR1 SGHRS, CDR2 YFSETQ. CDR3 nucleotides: TGCGCCAGCAGCTTGGGACATAATTTGGAGACCCAGTACTTC. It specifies CASSLGHNLETQYF.

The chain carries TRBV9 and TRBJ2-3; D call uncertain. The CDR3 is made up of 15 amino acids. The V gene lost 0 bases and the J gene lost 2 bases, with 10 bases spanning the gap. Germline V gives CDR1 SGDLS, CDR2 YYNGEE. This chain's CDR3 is CASSVASGFTDTQYF. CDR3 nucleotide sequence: TGTGCCAGCAGCGTAGCATCTGGCTTCACAGATACGCAGTATTTT. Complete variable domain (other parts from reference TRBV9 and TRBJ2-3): DSGVTQTPKHLITATGQRVTLRCSPRSGDLSVYWYQQSLDQGLQFLIQYYNGEERAKGNILERFSAQQFPDLHSELNLSSLELGDSALYFCASSVASGFTDTQYFGPGTRLTVL.

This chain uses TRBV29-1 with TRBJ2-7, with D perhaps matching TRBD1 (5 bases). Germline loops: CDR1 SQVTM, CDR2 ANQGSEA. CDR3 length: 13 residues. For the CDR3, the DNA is TGCAGTGGTGTCAGTCAGGGCTACTACGAGCAGTACTTC. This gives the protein CSGVSQGYYEQYF.

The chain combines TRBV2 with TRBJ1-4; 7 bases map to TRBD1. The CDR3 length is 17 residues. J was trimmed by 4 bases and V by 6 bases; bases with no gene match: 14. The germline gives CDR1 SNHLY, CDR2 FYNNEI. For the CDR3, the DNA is TGTGCCAGCAGCGCCGGGGCTAACAGGGGTCGTAATGAAAAACTGTTTTTT. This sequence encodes CASSAGANRGRNEKLFF.

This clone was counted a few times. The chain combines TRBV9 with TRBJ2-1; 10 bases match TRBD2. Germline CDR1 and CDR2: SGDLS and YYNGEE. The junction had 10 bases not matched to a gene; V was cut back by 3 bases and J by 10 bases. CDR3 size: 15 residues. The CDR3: CASSASGGALKEQFF. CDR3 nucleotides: TGTGCCAGCAGCGCGAGCGGGGGGGCCCTTAAGGAGCAGTTCTTC.

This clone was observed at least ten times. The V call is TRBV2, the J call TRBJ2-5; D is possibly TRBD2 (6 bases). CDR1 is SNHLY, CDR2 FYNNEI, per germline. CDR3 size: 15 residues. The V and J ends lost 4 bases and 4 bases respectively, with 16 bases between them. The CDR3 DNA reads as TGTGCCAGCAGTGGCGGGGCAGGGTCAGCAGAGACCCAGTACTTC. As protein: CASSGGAGSAETQYF.

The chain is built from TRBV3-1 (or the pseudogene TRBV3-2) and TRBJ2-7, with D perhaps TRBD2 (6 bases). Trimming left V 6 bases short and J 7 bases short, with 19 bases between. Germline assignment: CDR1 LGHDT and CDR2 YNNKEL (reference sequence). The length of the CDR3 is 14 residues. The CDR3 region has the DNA TGTGCCAGCAGTCCTGTTGGGGGGACGGGGGAGCAGTACTTC. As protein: CASSPVGGTGEQYF.